The source of this T cell receptor (beta chain) is a study of cytomegalovirus exposure and HLA in healthy donors (dated by TCRdb to 2016 to 2017). Some background on the complete study: An earlier analysis of a few hundred of the donors reported 276 Gb of sequence data and around 120 million unique TCR beta sequences obtained from roughly 170 million T cells. An early release covering more than 500 HLA-typed donors comprised approximately 290 gigabases of sequencing data and approximately 80 million unique TCR sequences. Across approximately 400 genotyped donors of the cohort, an average of about 250,000 unique TCR beta nucleotide sequences per donor were sequenced, and 15% to 20% of those sequences were non-productive. In an earlier analysis of a few hundred of the donors, high-throughput TCR beta sequencing was used to judge whether each TCR beta V gene segment behaved as functional or pseudogenic. A later analysis re-examined previously published TCR beta repertoires from just over 650 donors and added high-resolution HLA genotyping to investigate patterns of TCR occurrence. Five DR-DQ haplotypes were treated as single units for association and clustering because of strong linkage in the cohort. The number of typed donors differed by locus: 629-630 for A, B, C, DRB1 and DQB1; some 500 for DQA1; around 610 for DPA1; and 400 to 480 for DPB1. HLA typing included class I and class II loci at four-digit resolution. A later genetic analysis used genome-wide SNP genotypes for about three fifths of the 666 donors, treating that subset as a discovery cohort. Of the 300 to 500 genotyped donors, 80% to 90% were placed in the genetic ancestry cluster associated with self-reported Caucasian donors. In the later analysis, no new phenotypic data were used to find candidate immune exposures; instead, reliance was placed on TCR beta sequences and their occurrence across donors. A separate validation cohort of roughly 130 different subjects was used in addition to the roughly 670-subject first cohort. Alongside the repertoire data, information on donor age, sex, ethnicity and CMV serostatus was compiled. Every discovery cohort repertoire had been produced on one sequencing platform. The study combined high-throughput TCR immunosequencing, statistical association of individual TCRs with disease status, and machine learning to predict cytomegalovirus infection status. Using immunosequencing, the study profiled T cell repertoires from 666 subjects and related those repertoires to cytomegalovirus serostatus. The study aimed to test whether signatures of past pathogen exposure could be identified by cataloging public T cell receptors. On the study overall, not on this receptor specifically: A further reported finding was that TCR beta sequences accurately predicted the HLA-A and HLA-B alleles for most subjects in the first cohort. A cluster of highly shared sequence variants was judged likely to be a technical artifact of the sequencing pipeline. Strong co-occurrence of HLA alleles, especially DR and DQ, made assigning TCR associations to individual alleles difficult. A later analysis found that TCR association rates varied across HLA loci, with DRB1 alleles showing the most associated TCRs and HLA-C alleles the fewest. Several of the top co-occurrence clusters appeared to be linked to parvovirus B19, influenza, CMV and Epstein-Barr virus, according to a later analysis. Because HLA typing was missing for some donors at each locus, association tests included only the typed subset. A later genetic analysis associated a missense DCLRE1C variant with V-gene and J-gene trimming of TCR beta chains, and an independent cohort replicated the association. Linkage disequilibrium might explain the correlated functional status among segregating V segments, but an unknown experimental factor could not be ruled out. Most TCR sequences were observed very rarely across donors, whereas some public TCRs were present in many individuals. In a later analysis, HLA-associated TCR beta chains showed more clonal expansion and lower generation probabilities than non-associated chains that were equally common. A total of 150 to 200 TCR beta chains were listed by the study as associated with cytomegalovirus. This cohort had only TCR beta chains sequenced, and the lack of alpha or paired-chain data limited which features could be detected. The classifier was reported to diagnose cytomegalovirus status with high specificity and sensitivity in both the original and validation cohorts. Sequencing depth was assumed to be roughly uniform across donors in the presence/absence analyses, though that assumption may not hold. The 87-base-pair reads could not distinguish some IMGT-functional V segments, including TRBV6-2 and TRBV6-3, so those segments were excluded. Compared with the 666-donor mean, donors in an Asian-associated ancestry cluster had fewer N-insertions in productive TCRs, according to a later genetic analysis. According to a later analysis, most CMV-associated TCR beta chains appeared to be HLA-restricted, and the HLA associations seemed to be driven largely by CMV exposure. It was suggested by the authors that the approach could potentially be generalized to other disease states and immunological phenotypes. Specific HLA alleles were associated with roughly 16,000 TCR beta sequences at a false discovery rate of 0.05 in a later analysis. CMV serostatus was the only immune exposure information available for the cohort. Three of the identified cytomegalovirus-associated TCR beta chains were confirmed in vitro to be specific for cytomegalovirus antigens. Broadly in line with IMGT annotations, most TCR beta V segments showed up in productive rearrangements about 87% or about 30% of the time in an earlier analysis of several hundred of the donors. Some 15 rarely observed V segments, including chromosome 9 orphons, were excluded from the earlier analysis of some 590 of the donors because counts were too low.

This clone turned up a few times. What antigen it recognizes has not been identified. No clone much larger than this one lies a single base away; base qualities are absent. The method behind the library was the immunoSEQ multiplex PCR assay. For the multiplex PCR, a mixture combining 60 forward primers for TCR Vbeta segments and 13 reverse primers for TCR Jbeta segments was used. The CDR3 region of rearranged TCR beta genes was amplified from genomic DNA by a multiplex PCR assay. On the Illumina HiSeq System, the amplified TCR beta libraries were sequenced as 87-base-pair reads. The authors' pipeline ran thus. A later analysis tallied 70 million to 100 million unique TCR beta chains across the 640 or so repertoires, and approximately 9.9 million of those chains were shared by two or more donors. A nearest-neighbor algorithm error-corrected the raw reads and collapsed the reads into unique sequences, merging closely related sequences to remove PCR and sequencing errors. V, D and J gene segments were assigned by aligning CDR3 sequences to IMGT reference sequences. For a sequence to be retained, at least a six-nucleotide match to both a V gene segment and a J gene segment was required. A rearrangement counted as productive if the CDR3 had no stop codons and remained in frame with V and J, and every other rearrangement counted as non-productive. CDR3 was defined according to IMGT convention as the region running from the second conserved V-encoded cysteine to the conserved J-encoded phenylalanine. In an earlier analysis of roughly 580 of the donors, sequences lacking an unambiguous match to a single V gene segment were excluded. In an earlier analysis of 587 of the donors, a V segment was called functional when productive rearrangements were above 56.7%, and segregating when the standard deviation between donors exceeded 5%. A statistical classification framework was developed to diagnose cytomegalovirus status using the catalog of TCR beta chain sequences. In a later analysis, V and J genes were assigned by comparing TCR nucleotide sequences against IMGT/GENE-DB human TR gene sequences. Using the TCRdist pipeline, a later analysis assigned CDR3 sequences along with most-parsimonious VDJ recombination scenarios. In a later analysis, each TCR beta chain was defined by its CDR3 amino acid sequence together with its V-gene family, and reads lacking a unique V-gene family were excluded. A later analysis removed nearly 600 highly shared, low-generation-probability nucleotide sequences to deal with suspected cross-contamination and a sequencing artifact. A later analysis calculated a clonal expansion index for each public chain from normalized within-repertoire ranks of inferred template counts. A later analysis computed generation probabilities with a VDJ recombination model fitted to out-of-frame rearrangements, and checked the results against IGoR. In a later analysis, hypergeometric tests were used to score TCR-TCR, TCR-HLA and TCR-CMV co-occurrence, with a repertoire-size bias correction applied to TCR pairs. To estimate false discovery rates, a later analysis permuted the HLA or CMV assignments 20 times. In a later analysis, co-occurring TCRs were grouped with DBSCAN, and TCRdist sequence similarity was added when clustering was performed within HLA-allele-positive subsets. Repertoires with fewer than 30,000 or more than 120,000 public chains were left out of co-occurrence clustering, as were five repertoires with anomalous nucleotide sharing. Drawn from immuneACCESS, this table holds only the in-frame rearrangements with V and J called that TCRdb kept. Clones are partly lost; checked studies trace under half to an unresolved V gene and leave the rest unexplained. Clone size and V and J calls were adopted from that table, with D and trimming inferred from the DNA. Counted in this sample were 85,000 to 130,000 clones; 71% of them appeared once. The ten largest clones add up to about 2.5% of the sample.

In total, around 600 healthy bone marrow donors made up the cohort. At the time of sampling, every cohort member was nominally healthy, though immune exposures that went unrecorded were likely present. The donor tested CMV seronegative and was one of the 352 seronegative cohort members. Each donor provided a peripheral blood sample, and peripheral blood mononuclear cells were used for TCR beta sequencing. Genomic DNA extraction from the blood cell samples was performed with the Qiagen DNeasy Blood Extraction Kit. Spanning cysteine to phenylalanine, the CDR3 consists of 14 amino acids. Only the CDR3 portion is preserved as DNA: 42 bases, with reading frame beginning at the first base. Cut back by 6 bases and 4 bases, the V and J ends lie 14 bases apart. Taken from the germline V gene (reference sequence), the CDR1 and CDR2 loops are WNHNN and SYGVQD.

Source material: PBMCs. The sequence was obtained from a female donor in good health and CMV-seronegative. The chain joins TRBV10-1 to TRBJ2-3; the D region possibly corresponds to TRBD2 (5 bases align). CDR3 sequence: CASRSGSWSDTQYF. The nucleotide sequence is given as TGCGCCAGCAGAAGCGGTTCCTGGTCAGATACGCAGTATTTT.